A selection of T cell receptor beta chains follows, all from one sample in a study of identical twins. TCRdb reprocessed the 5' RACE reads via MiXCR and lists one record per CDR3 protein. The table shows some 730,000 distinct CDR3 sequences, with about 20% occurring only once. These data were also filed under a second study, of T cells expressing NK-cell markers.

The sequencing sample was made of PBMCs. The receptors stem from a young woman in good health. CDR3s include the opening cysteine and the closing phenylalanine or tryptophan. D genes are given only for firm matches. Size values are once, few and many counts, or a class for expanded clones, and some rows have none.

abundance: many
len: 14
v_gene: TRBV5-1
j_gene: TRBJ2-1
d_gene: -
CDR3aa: CASSDAGSYNEQFF
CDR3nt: TGCGCCAGCAGCGACGCGGGCTCATACAATGAGCAGTTCTTC

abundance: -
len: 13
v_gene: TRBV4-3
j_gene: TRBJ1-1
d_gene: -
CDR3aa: CASSPYTNTEAFF
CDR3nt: TGCGCCAGCAGCCCCTATACGAACACTGAAGCTTTCTTT

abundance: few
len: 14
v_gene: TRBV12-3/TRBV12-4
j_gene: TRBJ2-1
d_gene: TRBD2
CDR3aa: CASSPLAGDNEQFF
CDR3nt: TGTGCCAGCAGTCCACTAGCGGGAGACAATGAGCAGTTCTTC

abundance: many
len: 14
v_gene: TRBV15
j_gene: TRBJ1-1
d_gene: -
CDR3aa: CATSRDGGNTEAFF
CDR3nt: TGTGCCACCAGCAGAGATGGCGGGAACACTGAAGCTTTCTTT

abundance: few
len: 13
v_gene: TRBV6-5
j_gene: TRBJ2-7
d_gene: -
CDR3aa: CASSYSRSRAQYF
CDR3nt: TGTGCCAGCAGTTACTCGAGGAGCCGGGCGCAGTACTTC

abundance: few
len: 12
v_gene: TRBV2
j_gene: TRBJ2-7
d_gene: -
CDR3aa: CASIMRAYEQYF
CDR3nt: TGTGCCAGCATTATGAGGGCCTACGAGCAGTACTTC

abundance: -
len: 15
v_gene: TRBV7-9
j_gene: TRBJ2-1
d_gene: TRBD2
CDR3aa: CASSPGGSFVNEQFF
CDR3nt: TGTGCCAGCAGCCCGGGGGGGTCTTTCGTTAATGAGCAGTTCTTC

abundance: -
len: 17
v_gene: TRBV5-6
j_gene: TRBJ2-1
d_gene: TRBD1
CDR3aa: CASSETGGPSVYNEQFF
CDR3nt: TGTGCCAGCAGCGAAACAGGGGGGCCATCCGTCTACAATGAGCAGTTCTTC

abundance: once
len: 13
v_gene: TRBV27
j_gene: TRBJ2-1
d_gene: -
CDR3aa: CASSLLLGDEQFF
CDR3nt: TGTGCCAGCAGTTTATTGCTAGGAGATGAGCAGTTCTTC

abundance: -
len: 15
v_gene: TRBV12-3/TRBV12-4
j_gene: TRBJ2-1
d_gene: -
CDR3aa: CASSPFRSSYNEQFF
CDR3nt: TGTGCCAGCAGTCCTTTTAGAAGCTCCTACAATGAGCAGTTCTTC

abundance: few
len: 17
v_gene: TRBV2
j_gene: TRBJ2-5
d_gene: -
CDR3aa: CASTSPRARGGSETQYF
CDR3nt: TGTGCCAGCACCTCCCCTCGAGCGAGAGGAGGTTCGGAGACCCAGTACTTC

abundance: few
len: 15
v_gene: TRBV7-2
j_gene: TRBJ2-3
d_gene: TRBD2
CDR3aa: CASRREAGRYDTQYF
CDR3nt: TGTGCCAGCAGACGAGAAGCGGGACGCTACGATACGCAGTATTTT

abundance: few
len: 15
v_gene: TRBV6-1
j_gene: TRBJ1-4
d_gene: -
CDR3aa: CASSPQEGALEKLFF
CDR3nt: TGTGCCAGCAGTCCCCAAGAAGGTGCCCTCGAAAAACTGTTTTTT

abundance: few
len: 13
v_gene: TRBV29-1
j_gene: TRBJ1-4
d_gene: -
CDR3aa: CSVEWGAREKLFF
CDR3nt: TGCAGCGTTGAATGGGGGGCTCGGGAAAAACTGTTTTTT

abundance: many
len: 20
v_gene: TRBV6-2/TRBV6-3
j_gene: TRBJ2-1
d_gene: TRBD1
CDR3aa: CASSYALGQGTARSYNEQFF
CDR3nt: TGTGCCAGCAGTTACGCCCTGGGACAGGGTACGGCCCGCTCCTACAATGAGCAGTTCTTC

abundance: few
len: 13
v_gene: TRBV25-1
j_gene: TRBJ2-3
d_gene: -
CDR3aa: CASRDAGPPTQYF
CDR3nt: TGTGCCAGCAGAGACGCGGGACCCCCGACGCAGTATTTT

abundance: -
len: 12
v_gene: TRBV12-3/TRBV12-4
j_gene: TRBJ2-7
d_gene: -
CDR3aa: CASSLTSNEQYF
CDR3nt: TGTGCCAGCAGCTTGACTAGTAACGAGCAGTACTTC

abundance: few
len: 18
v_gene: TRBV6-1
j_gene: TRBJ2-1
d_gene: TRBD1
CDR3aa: CASSDRTGGEAKGLEQFF
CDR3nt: TGTGCCAGCAGTGACCGGACAGGGGGGGAGGCGAAGGGCCTTGAGCAGTTCTTC

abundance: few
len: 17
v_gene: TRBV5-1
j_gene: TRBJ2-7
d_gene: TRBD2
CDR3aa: CASSLALLAGGPYEQYF
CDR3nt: TGCGCCAGCAGCTTGGCCCTACTAGCGGGAGGGCCCTACGAGCAGTACTTC

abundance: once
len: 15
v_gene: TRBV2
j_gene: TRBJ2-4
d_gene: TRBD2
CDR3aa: CAISGTSGSLNIQYF
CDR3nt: TGTGCCATATCCGGGACTAGCGGATCGCTAAACATTCAGTACTTC

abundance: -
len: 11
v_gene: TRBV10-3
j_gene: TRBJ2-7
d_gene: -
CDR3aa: CAISVSYEQYF
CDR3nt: TGTGCCATCAGTGTCTCTTACGAGCAGTACTTC

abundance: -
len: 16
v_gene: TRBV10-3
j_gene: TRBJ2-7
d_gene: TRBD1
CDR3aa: CAISAIRDRTPSEQYF
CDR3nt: TGTGCCATCAGTGCGATCCGGGACAGGACCCCAAGCGAGCAGTACTTC

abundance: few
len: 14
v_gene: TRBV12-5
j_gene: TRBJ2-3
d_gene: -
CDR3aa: CASSLASTTDTQYF
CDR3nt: TGTGCTAGTTCCCTAGCGTCAACCACAGATACGCAGTATTTT

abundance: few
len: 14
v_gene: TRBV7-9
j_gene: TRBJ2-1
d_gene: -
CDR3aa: CASSKRRDYNEQFF
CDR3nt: TGTGCCAGCAGTAAACGGCGGGACTACAATGAGCAGTTCTTC

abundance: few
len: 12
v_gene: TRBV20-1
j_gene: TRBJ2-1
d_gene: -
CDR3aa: CSAQPRSAEQFF
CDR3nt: TGCAGTGCGCAACCTCGGAGCGCTGAGCAGTTCTTC

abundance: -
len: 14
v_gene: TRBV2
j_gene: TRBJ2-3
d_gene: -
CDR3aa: CARDSHDRTDTQYF
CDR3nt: TGTGCCAGGGACAGCCACGACCGCACAGATACGCAGTATTTT

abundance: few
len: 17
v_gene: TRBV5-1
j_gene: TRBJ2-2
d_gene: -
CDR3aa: CASSLVGTGRLTGELFF
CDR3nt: TGCGCCAGCAGCTTGGTAGGCACAGGGCGTCTCACCGGGGAGCTGTTTTTT

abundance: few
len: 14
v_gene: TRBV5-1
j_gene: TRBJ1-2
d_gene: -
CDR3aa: CASSLAPGADGYTF
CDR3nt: TGCGCCAGCAGCTTGGCCCCTGGCGCAGACGGCTACACCTTC

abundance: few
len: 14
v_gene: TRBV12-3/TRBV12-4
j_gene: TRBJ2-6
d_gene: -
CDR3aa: CASSRNSGANVLTF
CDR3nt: TGTGCCAGCAGCCGCAACTCTGGGGCCAACGTCCTGACTTTC

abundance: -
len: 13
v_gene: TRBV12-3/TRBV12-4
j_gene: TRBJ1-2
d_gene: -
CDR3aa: CASSLGVGVGYTF
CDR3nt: TGTGCCAGCAGTTTAGGGGTAGGGGTTGGCTACACCTTC

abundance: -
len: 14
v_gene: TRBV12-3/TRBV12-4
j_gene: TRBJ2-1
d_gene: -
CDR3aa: CASSGSYHVNEQFF
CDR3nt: TGTGCCAGCAGTGGGAGTTACCATGTCAATGAGCAGTTCTTC

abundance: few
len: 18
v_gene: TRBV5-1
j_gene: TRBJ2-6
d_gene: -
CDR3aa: CASSLSFQIFSGANVLTF
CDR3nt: TGCGCCAGCAGCTTGTCGTTCCAGATTTTCTCTGGGGCCAACGTCCTGACTTTC

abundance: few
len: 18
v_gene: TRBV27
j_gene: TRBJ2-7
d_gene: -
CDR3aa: CASSSRSRSEGRVYEQYF
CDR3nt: TGTGCCAGCAGTTCCAGGAGCCGAAGCGAGGGGAGAGTCTACGAGCAGTACTTC

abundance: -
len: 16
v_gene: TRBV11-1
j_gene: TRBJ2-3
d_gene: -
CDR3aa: CASSLWGADFTDTQYF
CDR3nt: TGTGCCAGCAGCTTATGGGGAGCGGATTTTACAGATACGCAGTATTTT

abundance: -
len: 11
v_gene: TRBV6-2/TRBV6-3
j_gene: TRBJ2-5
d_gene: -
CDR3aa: CASCLEETQYF
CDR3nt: TGTGCCAGCTGCTTGGAGGAGACCCAGTACTTC

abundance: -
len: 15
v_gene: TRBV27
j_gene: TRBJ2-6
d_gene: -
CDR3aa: CASRLVSSGANVLTF
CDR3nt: TGTGCCAGCAGGCTAGTCTCCTCTGGGGCCAACGTCCTGACTTTC

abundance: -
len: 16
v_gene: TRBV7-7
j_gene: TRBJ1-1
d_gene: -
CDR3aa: CASSLDRREQGTEAFF
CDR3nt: TGTGCCAGCAGCTTAGACCGCAGGGAACAGGGCACTGAAGCTTTCTTT

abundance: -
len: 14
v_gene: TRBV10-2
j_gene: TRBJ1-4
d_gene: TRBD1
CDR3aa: CASSEDRGREKLFF
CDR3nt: TGCGCCAGCAGTGAAGACAGGGGTCGAGAAAAACTGTTTTTT

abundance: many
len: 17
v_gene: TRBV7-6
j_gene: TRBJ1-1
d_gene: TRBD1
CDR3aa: CASSKPNRDRGKTEAFF
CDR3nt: TGTGCCAGCAGCAAACCGAATCGGGACAGGGGGAAGACTGAAGCTTTCTTT

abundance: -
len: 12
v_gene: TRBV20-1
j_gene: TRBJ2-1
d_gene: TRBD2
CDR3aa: CSPRESYNEQFF
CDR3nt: TGCAGCCCGCGGGAGTCCTACAATGAGCAGTTCTTC

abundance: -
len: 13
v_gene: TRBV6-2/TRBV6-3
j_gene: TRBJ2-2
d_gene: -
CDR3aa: CASMGPNTGELFF
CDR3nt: TGTGCCAGCATGGGCCCGAACACCGGGGAGCTGTTTTTT

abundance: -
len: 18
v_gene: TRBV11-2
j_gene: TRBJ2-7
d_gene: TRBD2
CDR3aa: CASSPGLAGQLWGYEQYF
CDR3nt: TGTGCCAGCAGCCCGGGACTAGCGGGCCAGCTTTGGGGGTACGAGCAGTACTTC

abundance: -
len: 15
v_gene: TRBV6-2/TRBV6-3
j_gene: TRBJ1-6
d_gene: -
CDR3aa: CASSYQDGYNSPLHF
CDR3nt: TGTGCCAGCAGTTATCAGGACGGCTATAATTCACCCCTCCACTTT

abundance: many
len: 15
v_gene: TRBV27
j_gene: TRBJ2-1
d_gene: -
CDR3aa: CASRSVDLPYNEQFF
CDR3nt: TGTGCCAGCAGATCCGTGGACTTACCCTACAATGAGCAGTTCTTC

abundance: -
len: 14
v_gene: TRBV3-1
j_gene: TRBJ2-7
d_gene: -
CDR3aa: CASTRGAGNYEQYF
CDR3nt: TGTGCCAGCACCAGAGGGGCTGGAAACTACGAGCAGTACTTC

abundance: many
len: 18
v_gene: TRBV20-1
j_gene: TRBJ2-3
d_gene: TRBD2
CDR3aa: CSARGLRLAGGDRDTQYF
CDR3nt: TGCAGTGCTAGAGGCCTCCGGCTAGCGGGAGGGGACCGGGATACGCAGTATTTT

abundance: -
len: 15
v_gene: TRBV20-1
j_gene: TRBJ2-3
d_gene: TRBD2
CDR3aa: CSASGLAGLTDTQYF
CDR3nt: TGCAGTGCTAGTGGCCTAGCGGGCCTCACAGATACGCAGTATTTT

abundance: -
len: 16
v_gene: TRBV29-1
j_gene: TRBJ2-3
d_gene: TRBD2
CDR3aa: CSATPGLAGAGDTQYF
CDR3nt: TGCAGCGCCACTCCAGGACTAGCGGGGGCTGGGGATACGCAGTATTTT

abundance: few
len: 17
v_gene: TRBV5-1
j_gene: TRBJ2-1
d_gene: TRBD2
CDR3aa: CASSLSPGLAGVNEQFF
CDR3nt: TGCGCCAGCAGCCTTAGCCCCGGACTAGCGGGGGTCAATGAGCAGTTCTTC

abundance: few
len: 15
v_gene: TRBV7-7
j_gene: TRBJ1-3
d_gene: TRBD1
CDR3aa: CASSAGGLSGNTIYF
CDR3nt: TGTGCCAGCAGCGCAGGGGGTCTCTCTGGAAACACCATATATTTT

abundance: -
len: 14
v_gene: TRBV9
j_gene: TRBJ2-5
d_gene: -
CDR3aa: CASSVGGELGTQYF
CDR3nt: TGTGCCAGCAGCGTAGGCGGGGAACTGGGGACCCAGTACTTC

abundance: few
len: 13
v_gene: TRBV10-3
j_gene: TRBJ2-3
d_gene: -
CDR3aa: CAISGGGADTQYF
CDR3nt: TGTGCCATCAGTGGAGGCGGGGCAGATACGCAGTATTTT

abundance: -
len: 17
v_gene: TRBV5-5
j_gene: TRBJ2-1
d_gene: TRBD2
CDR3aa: CASSLKLAQSSYNEQFF
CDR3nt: TGTGCCAGCAGCTTAAAACTAGCGCAGAGCTCCTACAATGAGCAGTTCTTC

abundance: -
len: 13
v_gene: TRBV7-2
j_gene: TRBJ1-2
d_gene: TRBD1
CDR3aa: CASSPDRGPGYTF
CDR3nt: TGTGCCAGCAGCCCCGACAGGGGGCCTGGCTACACCTTC

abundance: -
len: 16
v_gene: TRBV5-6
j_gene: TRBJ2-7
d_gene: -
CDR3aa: CASSFTGAGISYEQYF
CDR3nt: TGTGCCAGCAGCTTTACGGGGGCAGGTATATCCTACGAGCAGTACTTC

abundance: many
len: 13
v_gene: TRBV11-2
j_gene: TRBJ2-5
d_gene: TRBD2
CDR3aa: CASSLAGVETQYF
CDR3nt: TGTGCCAGCAGTTTAGCGGGGGTAGAGACCCAGTACTTC